This is a list of T cell receptor beta chains from one sample in a study of T cell changes during pregnancy in multiple sclerosis. Measured with immunoSEQ multiplex PCR; TCRdb has only the in-frame clones, and not every one. This table holds about 33,000 clones, roughly nine tenths found once. The source was CD4+ T cells from peripheral blood mononuclear cells, collected in the third trimester of pregnancy. These receptors were collected from a female donor in good health, enrolled as a control in a pregnancy study. Both conserved end residues are part of each CDR3. Each record gives: J gene, V gene, D gene, clone size, CDR3 protein, CDR3 DNA. The D gene is left open where the match is weak. A clone size is listed for some rows: how often the clone was seen (once, few, many), or a class if it is expanded.

TRBJ2-2 | TRBV5-4 | TRBD2 | - | CASSINSGAGTGELFF | TGTGCCAGCAGCATCAATAGCGGGGCGGGCACCGGGGAGCTGTTTTTT
TRBJ2-3 | TRBV7-9 | - | - | CATQADSTTDTQYF | TGTGCCACCCAAGCGGACTCGACAACAGATACGCAGTATTTT
TRBJ2-5 | TRBV10-2 | TRBD1 | - | CASSGRTGSPVAQYF | TGCGCCAGCAGTGGGAGGACAGGGAGCCCAGTGGCCCAGTACTTC
TRBJ1-2 | TRBV7-3 | - | - | CASSITGLGGYTF | TGTGCCAGCAGCATTACAGGGCTTGGTGGCTACACCTTC
TRBJ2-2 | TRBV11-3 | - | - | CASSLTLSGELFF | TGTGCCAGCAGCTTAACTCTATCGGGGGAGCTGTTTTTT
TRBJ2-5 | TRBV5-1 | - | - | CASSLNRREEETQYF | TGCGCCAGCAGCTTGAATCGACGGGAAGAAGAGACCCAGTACTTC
TRBJ1-5 | TRBV4-1 | - | - | CASSQEWTPSNQPQHF | TGCGCCAGCAGCCAAGAGTGGACACCCAGCAATCAGCCCCAGCATTTT
TRBJ2-5 | TRBV30 | - | - | CAWSVHSGETQYF | TGTGCCTGGAGTGTACACAGCGGGGAGACCCAGTACTTC
TRBJ2-1 | TRBV7-2 | - | few | CASRTDNEQFF | TGTGCCAGCAGAACGGACAATGAGCAGTTCTTC
TRBJ2-3 | TRBV7-9 | TRBD1 | once | CASSLIPGQHGKDTQYF | TGTGCCAGCAGCTTAATCCCGGGACAGCACGGAAAAGATACGCAGTATTTT
TRBJ2-5 | TRBV5-4 | - | - | CASSLQAQETQYF | TGTGCCAGCAGCTTGCAGGCCCAAGAGACCCAGTACTTC
TRBJ2-1 | TRBV7-3 | - | - | CASSLTYSYNEQFF | TGTGCCAGCAGCTTAACCTACTCCTACAATGAGCAGTTCTTC
TRBJ2-7 | TRBV30 | TRBD1 | - | CAWSVETGNPYEQYF | TGTGCCTGGAGTGTAGAGACAGGGAATCCCTACGAGCAGTACTTC
TRBJ2-5 | TRBV6-9 | TRBD2 | - | CASSLRTSEGTQYF | TGTGCCAGCAGTCTACGGACTAGCGAAGGGACCCAGTACTTC
TRBJ1-2 | TRBV28 | TRBD1 | - | CASSLTHRGIYSSEGSLGYTF | TGTGCCAGCAGTTTAACCCACAGGGGGATCTACTCATCGGAGGGCAGCCTTGGCTACACCTTC
TRBJ1-1 | TRBV18 | TRBD1 | - | CASSPQQGAEAFF | TGTGCCAGCTCACCACAACAGGGGGCTGAAGCTTTCTTT
TRBJ2-7 | TRBV6-5 | TRBD2 | - | CASSEPGLAVREQYF | TGTGCCAGCAGCGAACCGGGACTAGCGGTTAGGGAGCAGTACTTC
TRBJ2-3 | TRBV15 | TRBD1 | - | CATSPFTGGRSDTQYF | TGTGCCACCAGTCCATTCACAGGGGGCCGCTCAGATACGCAGTATTTT
TRBJ1-2 | TRBV7-2 | - | - | CASILGGASGYTF | TGTGCCAGCATACTCGGGGGGGCAAGTGGCTACACCTTC
TRBJ1-1 | TRBV7-2 | - | - | CASKLTLTDWSTEAFF | TGTGCCAGCAAGCTAACCCTGACAGACTGGAGCACTGAAGCTTTCTTT
TRBJ2-7 | TRBV29-1 | TRBD1 | - | CSGGTGGLYF | TGCAGCGGGGGGACAGGGGGGTTGTACTTC
TRBJ2-1 | TRBV11-2 | - | - | CASSPQISVNAYGEQFF | TGTGCCAGCAGCCCCCAGATCAGCGTCAACGCATACGGTGAGCAGTTCTTC
TRBJ1-1 | TRBV4-1 | - | - | CASSQPTMNTEAFF | TGCGCCAGCAGCCAACCTACTATGAACACTGAAGCTTTCTTT
TRBJ2-2 | TRBV28 | - | - | CASRQTGPGELFF | TGTGCCAGCAGGCAAACAGGACCGGGGGAGCTGTTTTTT